The entry that follows covers one T cell receptor beta chain sequence. This entry belongs to a study of control samples from healthy donors and cancer patients. Looked up from germline, CDR1 is SSHAT and CDR2 is FNYEAQ (reference sequence). The CDR3 loop spans 13 amino acids. The ends were cut back, 3 bases at V and 2 bases at J, with 7 bases in the middle. The table came from immunoSEQ multiplex PCR; TCRdb's copy has only in-frame clones and leaves some out. The data contain some 67,000 clones, roughly 89% of them singletons. Material for sequencing was PBMCs. The origin of this receptor is a man between 60 and 70 years old with lung cancer. This sequence joins TRBV7-7 and TRBJ1-1, with D maybe TRBD1 (6 bases). The CDR3 bases are TGTGCCAGCAGCTTGGACAGAAACACTGAAGCTTTCTTT. Translating gives CASSLDRNTEAFF.